The 2 T cell receptor beta chains reported below all come from one sample, sequenced in a study of regulatory dendritic cells for organ transplantation. No antigens are known for them. Produced via immunoSEQ multiplex PCR; TCRdb's table is partial and in-frame only. The sample has 13,000 or so clones; under 90% are singletons. CFSE-labeled sorted T cells met regulatory or mature dendritic cells for about five days. Specimen: naive CD8+ T cells from blood cultured with regulatory dendritic cells. Noted subset: CD45RA+ naive T cells. The receptors were sampled from a human donor in good health.

The CDR3 sequence: CASSTEYAEGHYGYTF. DNA for the CDR3: TGTGCCAGCAGCACTGAATACGCGGAGGGGCACTATGGCTACACCTTC. The chain carries TRBV9 and TRBJ1-2; tentatively, D is TRBD1 (5 bases). The CDR3 has 16 amino acids. Germline CDR1 is SGDLS and CDR2 is YYNGEE. The V gene lost 4 bases and the J gene lost 3 bases, with 19 bases spanning the gap.

The V call is TRBV18, the J call TRBJ1-4; D remains ambiguous. Germline lookup yields CDR1 KGHSH and CDR2 LQKENI. This CDR3 is 16 amino acids long. With 2 bases removed from V and 0 bases from J, the gap between germline ends came to 10 bases. The CDR3 here is CASSPKDIATNEKLFF. In nucleotides, the CDR3 is TGTGCCAGCTCACCAAAGGATATAGCAACTAATGAAAAACTGTTTTTT.